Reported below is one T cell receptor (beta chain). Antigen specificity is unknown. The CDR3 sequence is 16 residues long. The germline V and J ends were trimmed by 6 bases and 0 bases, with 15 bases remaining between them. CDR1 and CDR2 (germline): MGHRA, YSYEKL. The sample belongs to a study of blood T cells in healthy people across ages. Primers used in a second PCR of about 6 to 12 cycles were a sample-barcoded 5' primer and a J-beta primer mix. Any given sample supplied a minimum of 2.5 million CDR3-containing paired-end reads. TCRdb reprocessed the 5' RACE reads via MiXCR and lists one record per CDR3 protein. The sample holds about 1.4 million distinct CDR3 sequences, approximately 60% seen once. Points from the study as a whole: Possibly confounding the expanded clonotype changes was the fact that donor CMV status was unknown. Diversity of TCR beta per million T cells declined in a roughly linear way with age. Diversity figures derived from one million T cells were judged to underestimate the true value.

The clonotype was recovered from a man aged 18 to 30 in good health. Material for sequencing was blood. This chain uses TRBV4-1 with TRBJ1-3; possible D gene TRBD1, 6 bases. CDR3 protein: CASSNPTGPSGNTIYF. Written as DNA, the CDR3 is TGCGCCAGCAGTAATCCGACAGGCCCCTCTGGAAACACCATATATTTT.